This T cell receptor (beta chain) originates from a study of T cells in Graves' hyperthyroidism and ophthalmopathy. This clonotype was seen only a few times. RNA transcripts gave rise to amplified TCR beta CDR3 regions. Carried out on the TCR CDR3, a first-round RT-PCR used the HTBI primer set. TCRdb ran MiXCR on the multiplex PCR reads and lists one entry per CDR3 protein. Seen here are 600,000 to 650,000 distinct CDR3 sequences, 15% to 20% observed once, and the top ten hold about 3.8%. Per germline, CDR1 MGHRA and CDR2 YSYEKL. The CDR3 runs to 14 residues. Germline trimming cut 2 bases from V and 8 bases from J; bases unmatched to any gene: 5.

The J gene is TRBJ1-4, the V gene TRBV4-1, with 7 bases that match TRBD1. The clonotype originates from a woman in her 30s with Graves' hyperthyroidism. Specimen: blood. As DNA, the CDR3 is TGCGCCAGCAGCCAACGACAGGGCGGCGAAAAACTGTTTTTT. Translated, it gives CASSQRQGGEKLFF.